The 8 T cell receptor beta chains given below trace back to one sample, sequenced in a study of T cells in Graves' hyperthyroidism and ophthalmopathy (dated by TCRdb to the late 2010s). Libraries were prepared through multiplex PCR. Sequencing was performed on an Illumina HiSeq 2000. Amplification of TCR beta CDR3 regions was carried out from RNA transcripts. The first round of RT-PCR for the TCR CDR3 was performed with the HTBI primer set and the Qiagen OneStep RT-PCR kit. TCRdb redid the processing of the public reads, applying fastp at Q25 and MiXCR, and retained in-frame beta chains. Identical CDR3 proteins give one entry, which carries the most common genes and DNA. The sample table records about 720,000 distinct CDR3 sequences; 18% of these occur just once. Around 15% of the sample belongs to the ten largest clones. Material: blood. The receptors derive from a woman aged 50 to 60 with Graves' hyperthyroidism that later progressed to Graves' ophthalmopathy.

This rearrangement joins TRBV19 to TRBJ1-2; D is perhaps TRBD1 (5 bases). Germline V gene data show CDR1 as LNHDA and CDR2 as SQIVND (reference sequence). V was trimmed by 5 bases and J by 4 bases, leaving 11 bases between them. The CDR3 extends over 13 amino acids. The CDR3 DNA follows: TGTGCCAGTAGTTTTGACAGTCCCTATGGCTACACCTTC. Amino acids: CASSFDSPYGYTF.

The rearrangement joins TRBV5-6 to TRBJ1-1; TRBD1 matches 8 bases. Germline assignment: CDR1 SGHDT and CDR2 YYEEEE. CDR3 size: 15 residues. V gave up 4 bases and J gave up 4 bases; unmatched junction bases: 9. The CDR3 nucleotides read TGTGCCAGCAGCGCCGGGACAGGTCGACTCACTGAAGCTTTCTTT. It encodes CASSAGTGRLTEAFF.

This clonotype was counted many times. The rearrangement uses TRBV6-1 and TRBJ1-2, with 10 bases fitting TRBD1. Germline trimming cut 7 bases from V and 8 bases from J; bases unmatched to any gene: 7. This CDR3 is built from 13 residues. Germline CDR1 is MNHNS and CDR2 is SASEGT. CDR3 protein: CASTRGTGDGYTF. CDR3 in DNA: TGTGCCAGCACCAGGGGGACAGGGGACGGCTACACCTTC.

At least ten counts were recorded for this clonotype. The V and J genes are TRBV11-2 and TRBJ2-3; 7 bases line up with TRBD2. This CDR3 region has 15 residues. Germline CDR1 reads SGHAT; CDR2 reads FQNNGV. J gave up 1 base and V 5 bases, and 6 bases lay outside the gene matches. CDR3 sequence: CASSELADRTDTQYF. CDR3 coding DNA: TGTGCCAGCAGCGAGCTAGCGGACCGCACAGATACGCAGTATTTT. Full variable domain (rest looked up from reference TRBV11-2 and TRBJ2-3): EAGVAQSPRYKIIEKRQSVAFWCNPISGHATLYWYQQILGQGPKLLIQFQNNGVVDDSQLPKDRFSAERLKGVDSTLKIQPAKLEDSAVYLCASSELADRTDTQYFGPGTRLTVL.

This clonotype was seen at least ten times. The rearrangement links TRBV5-1 to TRBJ2-1, with 15 positions matching TRBD2. The CDR3 is 18 residues long. The junction had 5 bases not matched to a gene; V was cut back by 4 bases and J by 0 bases. The germline V gene has CDR1 SGHRS and CDR2 YFSETQ. CDR3 protein: CASSQGTSGGSSYNEQFF. The CDR3 DNA follows: TGCGCCAGCAGCCAAGGGACTAGCGGGGGGAGCTCCTACAATGAGCAGTTCTTC.

This clonotype has a count of ten or more. The chain joins TRBV30 to TRBJ1-5; perhaps TRBD1 as D (5 bases). Germline lookup yields CDR1 GTSNPN and CDR2 SVGIG (reference sequence). V dropped 1 base and J dropped 10 bases, with 8 bases sitting between them. The CDR3 is 11 amino acids. The CDR3 DNA sequence: TGTGCCTGGAGTGGGGGGGGACCCCAGCATTTT. Its protein product is CAWSGGGPQHF. Full variable domain (rest looked up from reference TRBV30 and TRBJ1-5): SQTIHQWPATLVQPVGSPLSLECTVEGTSNPNLYWYRQAAGRGLQLLFYSVGIGQISSEVPQNLSASRPQDRQFILSSKKLLLSDSGFYLCAWSGGGPQHFGDGTRLSIL.

The CDR3: CASSLVGLHGYTF. The CDR3, as DNA: TGTGCCAGCAGCTTAGTGGGCCTCCATGGCTACACCTTC. The gene calls are TRBV7-9 and TRBJ1-2; D is ambiguous. V gave up 1 base and J gave up 6 bases, with 9 bases separating them. This CDR3 comprises 13 residues. The V gene's germline CDR1 is SEHNR and CDR2 FQNEAQ (reference sequence).

Many counts were recorded for this clonotype. The rearrangement joins TRBV9 to TRBJ2-2; the D gene is possibly TRBD1 (6 bases). V was cut by 0 bases and J by 5 bases, with 8 bases left in between. Germline V gene data show CDR1 as SGDLS and CDR2 as YYNGEE. CDR3 length: 14 amino acids. CDR3 amino acids: CASSVGGTTGELFF. CDR3 DNA sequence: TGTGCCAGCAGCGTAGGGGGGACAACCGGGGAGCTGTTTTTT.